Each of the 18 T cell receptor beta chains below was sequenced from the same sample in a study of cytomegalovirus exposure and HLA in healthy donors. A multiplex PCR was run with 60 Vbeta primers and 13 Jbeta primers. The method was immunoSEQ multiplex PCR; TCRdb's version includes in-frame clones alone and lacks a portion of them. In the table there are under 250,000 clones, over 65% of which are singletons. Sequenced material: PBMCs. The receptor source for this set is a human donor in good health.

V usage is TRBV7-8 and J usage is TRBJ2-1, with D possibly being TRBD2 (5 bases). The CDR3 runs 14 residues. Trimming took off 5 bases at V and 6 bases at J, with 14 bases between the two ends. Germline loops: CDR1 SGHVS, CDR2 FQNEAQ. Written as DNA, the CDR3 is TGTGCCAGCAGCGTGAGGGTTCTGGGCAATGAGCAGTTCTTC. Protein sequence: CASSVRVLGNEQFF.

This clone is a singleton in its sample. The gene calls are TRBV7-8 and TRBJ1-4; D perhaps matches TRBD1 (5 bases). This CDR3 contains 17 residues. Germline V gives CDR1 SGHVS, CDR2 FQNEAQ. The V end lost 2 bases, the J end lost 8 bases, and 21 bases lay between the germline ends. The CDR3 coding sequence is TGTGCCAGCAGCTTATTAGGCGCGGGGGTCGTCCGGGAAAAACTGTTTTTT. This gives the protein CASSLLGAGVVREKLFF. Combining the CDR3 with reference TRBV7-8 and TRBJ1-4 gives the whole variable domain GAGVSQSPRYKVAKRGQDVALRCDPISGHVSLFWYQQALGQGPEFLTYFQNEAQLDKSGLPSDRFFAERPEGSVSTLKIQRTQQEDSAVYLCASSLLGAGVVREKLFFGSGTQLSVL.

V is TRBV20-1 and J is TRBJ2-3, with TRBD2 as a possible D gene (5 bases). Germline CDR1 reads DFQATT; CDR2 reads SNEGSKA (reference sequence). V was shortened by 4 bases and J by 5 bases, with 7 bases between the two germline ends. There are 11 residues in the CDR3. The CDR3 DNA is TGCAGTGCTACCGAGGGAGATACGCAGTATTTT. Translation gives CSATEGDTQYF.

The CDR3: CASSLQLANTGELFF. For the CDR3, the DNA is TGTGCCAGCAGCTTGCAACTAGCGAACACCGGGGAGCTGTTTTTT. This chain uses TRBV5-4 with TRBJ2-2; possible D gene TRBD2, 5 bases. CDR1 is SGHNT and CDR2 is YYREEE in the germline V gene (reference sequence). The CDR3 sequence is 15 residues long. V lost 1 base and J lost 0, with 7 bases in between.

V gene TRBV28 combines with J gene TRBJ2-1; weak D call: TRBD2 (5 bases). Germline CDR1 MDHEN, CDR2 SYDVKM. V lost 5 bases and J 5 bases, leaving 16 bases between the germline ends. CDR3 length equals 15 residues. CDR3 DNA sequence: TGTGCCAGCAGTCAGTTGCGGGCCCCCCACAATGAGCAGTTCTTC. Translated, it gives CASSQLRAPHNEQFF.

The CDR3 is CASSWMTGVGNTIYF. The CDR3 DNA reads as TGTGCCAGCAGCTGGATGACAGGGGTTGGAAACACCATATATTTT. The rearrangement joins TRBV7-2 to TRBJ1-3, with 8 bases identical to TRBD1. The CDR3 covers 15 residues. The V gene end was trimmed by 4 bases and the J gene end by 3 bases; junction bases not matched to a gene: 5. CDR1 and CDR2 from the germline V gene are SGHTA and FQGNSA.

The V and J genes are TRBV28 and TRBJ1-5, with D hard to call. V was pared by 4 bases and J by 0 bases, with 7 bases between. The CDR3 has 14 amino acids. Germline V gene lookup returns CDR1 MDHEN and CDR2 SYDVKM. The CDR3 sequence is CASSSIVSNQPQHF. The DNA for the CDR3 is TGTGCCAGCAGTTCCATAGTTAGCAATCAGCCCCAGCATTTT.

V and J are TRBV9 and TRBJ1-2; TRBD1 matches at 7 bases. CDR3 length: 16 residues. The germline gives CDR1 SGDLS, CDR2 YYNGEE. J gave up 7 bases and V 0 bases, and 12 bases lay outside the gene matches. CDR3 bases: TGTGCCAGCAGCGTAGAAACTCGGACAGGAATTCGTGGCTACACCTTC. It encodes CASSVETRTGIRGYTF.

The rearrangement uses TRBV7-9 and TRBJ1-3, with a possible D match to TRBD1 (6 bases). The CDR3 spans 14 residues. V was pared by 5 bases and J by 3 bases, with 11 bases between. Germline lookup yields CDR1 SEHNR and CDR2 FQNEAQ (reference sequence). The CDR3 here is CASSPEGVGNTIYF. In nucleotides, the CDR3 is TGTGCCAGCAGCCCCGAGGGGGTTGGAAACACCATATATTTT.

The chain links TRBV28 to TRBJ1-2; TRBD1 is a possible D gene (5 bases). This CDR3 spans 21 amino acids. V lost 5 bases and J 2 bases, leaving 33 bases between the germline ends. Germline loops: CDR1 MDHEN, CDR2 SYDVKM. The CDR3 protein is CASSDLTLIGGRAGLNYGYTF. The CDR3 DNA is TGTGCCAGCAGTGACCTGACGCTTATCGGGGGGAGGGCCGGGCTGAACTATGGCTACACCTTC.

The J gene is TRBJ1-1, the V gene TRBV5-4, with TRBD1 identical over 7 bases. Trimming removed 5 bases from V and 2 bases from J; junction bases left unmatched: 6. This CDR3 is 14 amino acids long. The germline gives CDR1 SGHNT, CDR2 YYREEE (reference sequence). The chain's CDR3 is CASSTTGVNTEAFF. The CDR3 DNA sequence: TGTGCCAGCAGTACCACAGGGGTCAACACTGAAGCTTTCTTT.

The rearrangement uses TRBV19 and TRBJ2-6; 9 bases match TRBD1. Trimming removed 9 bases from V and 0 bases from J; junction bases left unmatched: 9. The germline V gene has CDR1 LNHDA and CDR2 SQIVND (reference sequence). CDR3 length: 17 amino acids. This CDR3 reads CARQPGQGFSGANVLTF. DNA for the CDR3: TGTGCCAGGCAGCCGGGACAGGGTTTCTCTGGGGCCAACGTCCTGACTTTC.

The chain couples TRBV5-3 to TRBJ2-1; 10 bases map to TRBD1. TRBV5-3 is assigned to the ORF class and has an uncertain function. With 4 bases clipped from V and 5 bases from J, the junction kept 6 bases outside the gene matches. This CDR3 contains 15 residues. CDR3 in DNA: TGTGCCAGAAGCCCCGACAGGGGGCACAACAATGAGCAGTTCTTC. Its translation: CARSPDRGHNNEQFF.

The rearrangement uses TRBV19 and TRBJ1-2; 7 bases are shared with TRBD1. V gave up 5 bases and J gave up 5 bases; unmatched junction bases: 2. This CDR3 is 12 amino acids long. CDR1 is LNHDA and CDR2 is SQIVND in the germline V gene (reference sequence). The CDR3 region has the DNA TGTGCCAGTAGTTCCAGGGGGTATGGCTACACCTTC. The encoded protein is CASSSRGYGYTF.

The chain couples TRBV5-1 to TRBJ1-1; 11 nucleotides agree with TRBD1. After removal of 4 bases from V and 4 bases from J, the junction contained 9 bases not matched to a gene. This CDR3 is 16 amino acids long. Germline CDR1 is SGHRS and CDR2 is YFSETQ. CDR3 sequence: CASSPGQGARGTEAFF. CDR3 coding DNA: TGCGCCAGCAGCCCCGGACAGGGGGCGCGTGGCACTGAAGCTTTCTTT.

To note about this clone: This sample also contains other DNA sequences that code for the same CDR3. V usage is TRBV9 and J usage is TRBJ2-3; D possibly corresponds to TRBD1 (5 bases). Per the germline V gene, CDR1 is SGDLS and CDR2 is YYNGEE. V gave up 4 bases and J gave up 3 bases, with 18 bases separating them. This CDR3 is 16 amino acids long. The CDR3 nucleotides read TGTGCCAGCAGCCCAAGAAGGACACACCCTACAGATACGCAGTATTTT. It yields the protein CASSPRRTHPTDTQYF.

The chain joins TRBV15 to TRBJ1-4; D gene uncertain. CDR3 length: 14 residues. V gave up 5 bases and J gave up 2 bases, with 9 bases separating them. Germline V gene data show CDR1 as LNHNV and CDR2 as YYDKDF (reference sequence). The CDR3 protein is CATSLGPTNEKLFF. The CDR3 nucleotides are TGTGCCACCAGCCTCGGTCCCACTAATGAAAAACTGTTTTTT.

This chain connects TRBV6-1 to TRBJ2-1, with D unclear. Germline CDR1 and CDR2: MNHNS and SASEGT. V was cut by 2 bases and J by 1 base, with 12 bases left in between. The CDR3 is made up of 16 amino acids. The CDR3 DNA is TGTGCCAGCAGTGAAAGTAGGCAGGTTTCCTACAATGAGCAGTTCTTC. Amino acids: CASSESRQVSYNEQFF.